This entry describes one TCR beta chain. An end of the junction does not agree with germline; a read error may underlie this. Treated in the United States were all of the participants with HIV. They ran version v3.0 of the immunoSEQ assay at survey level. Sequenced by immunoSEQ multiplex PCR; TCRdb stores in-frame clones only, minus some. This table has over 40,000 clones, 90% to 95% appearing once. This CDR3 region has 14 residues. CDR1 SNHLY and CDR2 FYNNEI come from the germline V gene. The data were obtained in a study of long-term antiretroviral therapy in people with HIV. The sequence was obtained from a woman between 50 and 59 years old with HIV. The rearrangement joins TRBV2 to TRBJ2-7; D not certain. The sample consisted of unsorted PBMCs, taken 3.7 years after starting antiretroviral therapy. This CDR3 is CASSEGQPTYEQYF. The CDR3, as DNA: TGTGCCAGCAGCGAAGGGCAGCCGACCTACGAGCAGTACTTC. Supplemented by reference TRBV2 and TRBJ2-7, the full variable domain reads EPEVTQTPSHQVTQMGQEVILRCVPISNHLYFYWYRQILGQKVEFLVSFYNNEISEKSEIFDDQFSVERPDGSNFTLKIRSTKLEDSAMYFCASSEGQPTYEQYFGPGTRLTVT.